Presented here are 14 T cell receptor beta chains from one specimen sequenced in a study of shared clonotypes between healthy human individuals (TCRdb year 2020). Libraries were constructed by the immunoSEQ multiplex PCR assay. In its TCRdb copy, this immuneACCESS table keeps in-frame sequences only and misses some clones. Where compared with another copy, unresolved V genes explain less than half of these, and the others have no known cause. This sample comprises roughly 1.4 million clones, approximately 98.5% of them detected only once. In total, the top ten clones hold about 0.35% of the sample. The sample comprised naive CD4+ T cells sorted from blood. The label giving this sample's cell subset or site can be read as: CD45RA+ positively selected. These TCRs come from a man aged 25-45 years in good health.

CDR3 residues: CASSLRGTDGNTGELFF. Written as DNA, the CDR3 is TGTGCCAGCAGCTTACGGGGTACCGATGGGAACACCGGGGAGCTGTTTTTT. The chain is built from TRBV7-3 and TRBJ2-2, with a possible D match to TRBD2 (5 bases). Trimming removed 2 bases from V and 1 base from J, with 14 bases in between. This CDR3 has 17 amino acids. Germline V gene lookup returns CDR1 SGHTA and CDR2 FQGTGA.

The J gene is TRBJ2-5, the V gene TRBV29-1, with TRBD2 identical over 7 bases. Germline trimming cut 6 bases from V and 4 bases from J; bases unmatched to any gene: 8. This CDR3 contains 13 residues. Germline assignment: CDR1 SQVTM and CDR2 ANQGSEA. The CDR3 nucleotides are TGCAGCGTGGCGGGGGTCCTGGGAGAGACCCAGTACTTC. The encoded protein is CSVAGVLGETQYF.

The rearrangement links TRBV6-5 to TRBJ2-1; 14 nucleotides align to TRBD2. In germline, CDR1 is MNHEY, CDR2 SVGAGI. V lost 5 bases and J lost 8; bases outside the gene matches: 5. The CDR3 consists of 15 residues. The CDR3 spells CASSKGLAGVHEQFF. For the CDR3, the DNA is TGTGCCAGCAGTAAGGGACTAGCGGGAGTCCATGAGCAGTTCTTC.

Points on this clone: The same CDR3 arises from other DNA sequences in this sample as well. The chain links TRBV29-1 to TRBJ2-7; 10 nucleotides agree with TRBD1. Trimming cost V 6 bases and J 4 bases; bases outside gene matches: 6. CDR3 length equals 13 residues. Germline V gives CDR1 SQVTM, CDR2 ANQGSEA. The CDR3 region has the DNA TGCAGCGTGCCGGGACAGGGGTCGTACGAGCAGTACTTC. This codes for CSVPGQGSYEQYF.

This chain links TRBV28 with TRBJ2-1; 9 positions agree with TRBD1. Looked up from germline, CDR1 is MDHEN and CDR2 is SYDVKM. The CDR3 contains 16 residues. Trimming at V came to 6 bases and at J to 8 bases, leaving 14 bases not matched to a gene. The DNA for the CDR3 is TGTGCCAGCAGCCAATATGGGACAGGGAGAAAAGATGAGCAGTTCTTC. Translating it yields CASSQYGTGRKDEQFF. Based on the CDR3 plus reference TRBV28 and TRBJ2-1, the full variable domain is DVKVTQSSRYLVKRTGEKVFLECVQDMDHENMFWYRQDPGLGLRLIYFSYDVKMKEKGDIPEGYSVSREKKERFSLILESASTNQTSMYLCASSQYGTGRKDEQFFGPGTRLTVL.

J is TRBJ2-1 and V is TRBV7-2; TRBD2 aligns across 9 bases. V lost 5 bases and J lost 9; bases outside the gene matches: 8. Germline assignment: CDR1 SGHTA and CDR2 FQGNSA. CDR3 length equals 14 residues. DNA for the CDR3: TGTGCCAGCAGCCAGGGACTAGCCGGGGTTGAGCAGTTCTTC. Protein: CASSQGLAGVEQFF. Combining the CDR3 with reference TRBV7-2 and TRBJ2-1 gives the whole variable domain GAGVSQSPSNKVTEKGKDVELRCDPISGHTALYWYRQSLGQGLEFLIYFQGNSAPDKSGLPSDRFSAERTGGSVSTLTIQRTQQEDSAVYLCASSQGLAGVEQFFGPGTRLTVL.

The chain employs TRBV4-1 and TRBJ2-2; D is unresolved. With 4 bases removed from V and 5 bases from J, the gap between germline ends came to 11 bases. Per germline, CDR1 MGHRA and CDR2 YSYEKL. The CDR3 has 14 residues. CDR3 DNA: TGCGCCAGCAGCCCAGGAGTACGGACCGGGGAGCTGTTTTTT. This sequence encodes CASSPGVRTGELFF.

The CDR3 nucleotides are TGTGCCAGCAGTTTTTGGTCTAGCGGGAGGAATGAGCAGTTCTTC. Its protein is CASSFWSSGRNEQFF. The chain has TRBV27 and TRBJ2-1; TRBD2 matches at 11 bases. V lost 3 bases and J lost 7; bases outside the gene matches: 5. The CDR3 extends over 15 amino acids. Germline V gene lookup returns CDR1 MNHEY and CDR2 SMNVEV (reference sequence).

The V and J genes are TRBV27 and TRBJ2-7; a weak D match, TRBD1 (7 bases). Trimming removed 6 bases at V and 3 bases at J, with 15 bases between. The germline CDR1 and CDR2 sequences are MNHEY and SMNVEV (reference sequence). The CDR3 has 14 residues. DNA for the CDR3: TGTGCCAGCAGCGTTCAGGGGGGAGGCTACGAGCAGTACTTC. Translated: CASSVQGGGYEQYF.

The V call is TRBV5-6, the J call TRBJ2-3; TRBD1 matches 8 bases. The V gene end was trimmed by 4 bases and the J gene end by 4 bases; junction bases not matched to a gene: 8. Germline lookup yields CDR1 SGHDT and CDR2 YYEEEE. CDR3 length: 15 residues. The CDR3: CASSLRTGPADTQYF. CDR3 DNA sequence: TGTGCCAGCAGCCTAAGGACAGGGCCCGCAGATACGCAGTATTTT.

The chain recombines TRBV7-2 with TRBJ1-2; perhaps TRBD1 as D (5 bases). Germline loops: CDR1 SGHTA, CDR2 FQGNSA. The CDR3 has 14 amino acids. Trimming took 5 bases from V and 5 from J, leaving 15 bases between them. For the CDR3, the DNA is TGTGCCAGCAGCGCCTCCGGGACCGGATATGGCTACACCTTC. Protein: CASSASGTGYGYTF.

V usage is TRBV10-1 and J usage is TRBJ1-2; D gene unclear. V lost 3 bases and J 7 bases, leaving 9 bases between the germline ends. The CDR3 totals 12 residues. Germline V lookup: CDR1 WNHNN, CDR2 SYGVQD (reference sequence). In DNA, the CDR3 is TGCGCCAGCAGTGACTCCCTGAGTGGCTACACCTTC. Translated: CASSDSLSGYTF.

This chain links TRBV9 with TRBJ2-2, with 9 bases aligning to TRBD2. Germline CDR1 and CDR2: SGDLS and YYNGEE. The CDR3 loop spans 15 amino acids. Trimming at V came to 2 bases and at J to 6 bases, leaving 5 bases not matched to a gene. CDR3 sequence reads: CASSVLSGSAGELFF. Here the CDR3 DNA reads TGTGCCAGCAGCGTGCTTAGCGGGAGTGCCGGGGAGCTGTTTTTT.

V is TRBV5-4 and J is TRBJ2-2; maybe TRBD2 (7 bases). This CDR3 contains 14 residues. Trimming pared 7 bases from V and 3 bases from J, leaving 13 bases between. Germline values: CDR1 SGHNT, CDR2 YYREEE (reference sequence). This chain's CDR3 is CASGGGGDTGELFF. CDR3 bases: TGTGCCAGCGGAGGGGGAGGGGACACCGGGGAGCTGTTTTTT.